The source of this TCR beta chain is a study of graft-versus-host responses after intestinal transplantation. On the study more broadly: Tacrolimus plus steroids were given to all recipients for approximately three years, preceded by anti-thymocyte globulin induction. General observations from the study: There was an association between peak levels of circulating GvH clones and early post-transplant HvG declines. Recipient-marrow GvH clones were detected, some having first appeared in ileum or blood. High graft-versus-host to host-versus-graft T cell clonal ratios marked allografts of patients with graft-donor macrochimerism.

The CDR3 extends over 14 amino acids. Germline V gene data show CDR1 as PRHDT and CDR2 as FYEKMQ (reference sequence). Trimming shortened V by 8 bases and J by 3 bases, and 14 bases separated the two germline ends. Only in-frame clones appear in the TCRdb table, and some are missing; sequencing was by immunoSEQ multiplex PCR. Of under 150,000 clones in the sample, approximately 94% were seen once. About this clone: The antigen remains unidentified.

The sample in question was unstimulated CD4+ T cells sorted from spleen or lymph node cells, obtained before intestinal transplant. The receptor was derived from a human donor who received an intestinal transplant. V usage is TRBV13 and J usage is TRBJ1-3; D ambiguous. The DNA of the CDR3 is TGTGCCAGCGGGAGAGGAGGAGGTGGAAACACCATATATTTT. The encoded protein is CASGRGGGGNTIYF.